This paragraph covers one T cell receptor beta chain sequence. The data were taken from a study of blood T cell repertoires in COVID-19. Study details: Sites across the United States, Italy and Spain contributed samples from acute and convalescent COVID-19.

Authors' data handling: Nucleated cell counts were estimated from reference gene primer amplification. The repertoire was sequenced with immunoSEQ multiplex PCR; TCRdb's copy has only in-frame clones and lacks some. V, J and clone size are taken as reported in that table, and D and trimming were inferred from the DNA itself. The table lists some 150,000 clones, about 80% of them singletons. Material: peripheral blood. The TCR comes from a man aged 55-75 years with acute or convalescent COVID-19.

The CDR3, as DNA: TGTGCCAGCAGTTCCGGGACAGGGGTTCATATTTACGAGCAGTACTTC. It encodes CASSSGTGVHIYEQYF. The gene calls are TRBV6-2 or TRBV6-3 and TRBJ2-7; 10 bases are a match to TRBD1. The length of the CDR3 is 16 residues. The junction had 10 bases not matched to a gene; V was cut back by 4 bases and J by 4 bases. The V gene's germline CDR1 is MNHEY and CDR2 SVGEGT.